The 10 T cell receptor beta chains below all came from one sample that was sequenced in a study of blood T cell repertoires in COVID-19 (dated by TCRdb to between 2020 and 2021). To prepare the library, the immunoSEQ multiplex PCR assay was applied. Held by TCRdb, this immuneACCESS table contains in-frame sequences only and omits some clones. Under half of the omission traces to an unresolved V gene where checked; the cause of the rest is unknown. This sample is represented by around 250,000 clones; more than 80% of them were singletons. The ten largest account for around 2.2% of the sample. Source material: peripheral blood. Every receptor here comes from a man in his thirties or forties who had recovered from COVID-19.

This sequence joins TRBV5-1 and TRBJ1-4; D possibly corresponds to TRBD1 (5 bases). The CDR3 extends over 14 amino acids. CDR1 and CDR2 (germline): SGHRS, YFSETQ. The V gene lost 1 base and the J gene lost 6 bases, with 10 bases spanning the gap. The CDR3 is CASSLYGDYEKLFF. The CDR3 DNA sequence: TGCGCCAGCAGCTTGTACGGGGACTATGAAAAACTGTTTTTT.

The chain combines TRBV5-4 with TRBJ2-3; the D is unclear. Germline values: CDR1 SGHNT, CDR2 YYREEE (reference sequence). This CDR3 is 16 amino acids long. Between the trimmed V and J ends, which lost 3 bases and 2 bases, there was a span of 16 bases. This CDR3 reads CASSSTLGTFTDTQYF. The CDR3 DNA follows: TGTGCCAGCAGCTCGACCTTGGGCACATTCACAGATACGCAGTATTTT.

The chain carries TRBV27 and TRBJ1-5, with a tentative D call TRBD1 (6 bases). Trimming left V 6 bases short and J 0 bases short, with 12 bases between. Germline CDR1 MNHEY, CDR2 SMNVEV (reference sequence). The CDR3 has 15 amino acids. CDR3 nucleotide sequence: TGTGCCAGCAGCGACAGGTTCAATAGCAATCAGCCCCAGCATTTT. Translation gives CASSDRFNSNQPQHF.

The chain is built from TRBV7-6 and TRBJ2-2; perhaps TRBD1 as D (6 bases). Trimming stripped 10 bases from V and 6 bases from J, with 12 bases between. Germline CDR1 is SGHVS and CDR2 is FNYEAQ. CDR3 size: 12 residues. This CDR3 is CATKTGPGELFF. In DNA form, the CDR3 reads TGTGCCACCAAAACAGGGCCCGGGGAGCTGTTTTTT.

The gene calls are TRBV5-1 and TRBJ2-5; the D gene is possibly TRBD2 (7 bases). The germline gives CDR1 SGHRS, CDR2 YFSETQ. The CDR3 loop spans 16 amino acids. Between the trimmed V and J ends, which lost 0 bases and 4 bases, there was a span of 16 bases. As DNA, the CDR3 is TGCGCCAGCAGCTTGGAAGGAGGGGGGGCCTCAGAGACCCAGTACTTC. It codes for CASSLEGGGASETQYF.

The chain employs TRBV19 and TRBJ1-2; D unresolved. Looked up from germline, CDR1 is LNHDA and CDR2 is SQIVND (reference sequence). This CDR3 comprises 13 residues. Trimming removed 3 bases at V and 7 bases at J, with 12 bases between. Here the CDR3 reads CASSIAGGGGYTF. CDR3 DNA sequence: TGTGCCAGTAGTATTGCGGGTGGTGGTGGCTACACCTTC.

This clone was found once. This chain links TRBV6-2 or TRBV6-3 with TRBJ1-4; D unresolved. The CDR3 sequence is 15 residues long. CDR1 and CDR2 (germline): MNHEY, SVGEGT. Trimming took off 3 bases at V and 0 bases at J, with 8 bases between the two ends. In DNA form, the CDR3 reads TGTGCCAGCAGTTATTATCGTCCAACTAATGAAAAACTGTTTTTT. Residues: CASSYYRPTNEKLFF.

CDR3 sequence: CASSPRTGGYTF. The CDR3 coding sequence is TGTGCCAGCTCACCCCGGACAGGCGGCTACACCTTC. The chain carries TRBV18 and TRBJ1-2; 7 nucleotides agree with TRBD1. The trim removed 3 bases at V and 8 bases at J, leaving 3 bases unmatched. This CDR3 contains 12 residues. The germline V gene encodes CDR1 KGHSH and CDR2 LQKENI. Complete variable domain (other parts from reference TRBV18 and TRBJ1-2): NAGVMQNPRHLVRRRGQEARLRCSPMKGHSHVYWYRQLPEEGLKFMVYLQKENIIDESGMPKERFSAEFPKEGPSILRIQQVVRGDSAAYFCASSPRTGGYTFGSGTRLTVV.

The chain recombines TRBV10-3 with TRBJ1-4, with D possibly TRBD1 on 5 matching bases. The V gene's germline CDR1 is ENHRY and CDR2 SYGVKD. The germline V and J ends were trimmed by 9 bases and 8 bases, with 16 bases remaining between them. There are 13 residues in the CDR3. This CDR3 reads CAIQGAGREKLFF. The CDR3 DNA reads as TGTGCCATTCAGGGAGCGGGGAGGGAAAAACTGTTTTTT.

The sample holds many counts of this clone. This chain uses TRBV9 with TRBJ2-7; tentative D call: TRBD2 (6 bases). This CDR3 contains 15 residues. V shed 2 bases and J shed 6 bases, with 18 bases lying between them. The germline V gene encodes CDR1 SGDLS and CDR2 YYNGEE. This CDR3 is CASSVSGVLWGEQYF. The CDR3 region has the DNA TGTGCCAGCAGCGTGTCGGGGGTCCTTTGGGGCGAGCAGTACTTC.